This T cell receptor (beta chain) was profiled in a study of shared clonotypes between healthy human individuals. Study at large: Donors had three CD4 naive, three CD4 memory, two CD8 naive and one CD8 memory plate apiece.

Every subset had its genomic DNA shared out evenly among several immunoSEQ plates. TCRdb's copy holds only in-frame clones and misses some; the assay was immunoSEQ multiplex PCR. The sample yields about 2.4 million clones, 90% to 95% seen once. The healthy adult donors were HIV-negative and reported no recent acute infections or vaccinations. A CD45RA+ naive subset and a CD45RA-negative memory subset were split from CD4+ cells. The sample comprised naive CD4+ T cells from PBMCs. Described subset: CD45RA+ positively selected. This TCR was sampled from a man aged 18 to 29 in good health. Some clones in this sample may be carry-over from other donors' samples.

CDR3 protein: CASSQESLAVYGYTF. CDR3 nucleotide sequence: TGCGCCAGCAGCCAAGAATCCCTGGCGGTTTATGGCTACACCTTC. J is TRBJ1-2 and V is TRBV4-1; no firm D call. V was shortened by 0 bases and J by 5 bases, with 13 bases between the two germline ends. Germline lookup yields CDR1 MGHRA and CDR2 YSYEKL. This CDR3 region has 15 residues.